This T cell receptor (beta chain) was retrieved from a study of cytomegalovirus exposure and HLA in healthy donors. Study-wide points: The study had only CMV serostatus as immune exposure information. In a later analysis, HLA-associated TCR beta chains were more clonally expanded than equally common others.

This CDR3 region has 17 residues. The ends lost 3 bases at V and 2 bases at J; junction bases unmatched: 6. Germline V gives CDR1 MGHRA, CDR2 YSYEKL. Researchers ran the PCR with 60 Vbeta and 13 Jbeta primers. Methods used by the authors: It was a later analysis that counted about 80 million unique TCR beta chains, of which approximately 9.9 million were shared. The protocol was immunoSEQ multiplex PCR, while the TCRdb copy is restricted to in-frame clones and leaves out a portion. V, J and clone size derive from that table, while D and trimming were established from the DNA sequence. The data hold 140,000 to 150,000 clones, with more than 9.5% observed a single time. In regard to this clone: What it recognizes is unknown.

The sequenced sample was PBMCs. This sequence joins TRBV4-1 and TRBJ1-4, with 10 positions matching TRBD1. This clonotype originated in a man aged 50 to 59 in good health and CMV-seronegative. The CDR3 sequence: CASSHRQGASTNEKLFF. DNA for the CDR3: TGCGCCAGCAGCCATCGACAGGGGGCGAGCACTAATGAAAAACTGTTTTTT.